Below, one T cell receptor (beta chain) is given with its context. V lost 0 bases, J lost 1 base, and 7 bases lay in between. In germline, CDR1 is SGHRS, CDR2 YFSETQ. There are 14 residues in the CDR3. These data come from a study of OX40 agonist ivuxolimab in advanced cancers. TCRdb's copy holds only in-frame clones and misses some; the assay was immunoSEQ multiplex PCR. Of 60,000 to 65,000 clones listed, 90% to 95% were seen once; the top ten hold more than 1.5%. Sequences were derived from CD4+ or CD8+ T cells sorted from blood, sampled in a trial of the OX40 agonist ivuxolimab. This TCR came from an adult with an advanced solid tumor such as melanoma, head and neck, liver or kidney cancer. The chain employs TRBV5-1 and TRBJ1-1; D possibly corresponds to TRBD1 (5 bases). The CDR3 DNA follows: TGCGCCAGCAGCTTGGCTGGGACGAACACTGAAGCTTTCTTT. This sequence encodes CASSLAGTNTEAFF.